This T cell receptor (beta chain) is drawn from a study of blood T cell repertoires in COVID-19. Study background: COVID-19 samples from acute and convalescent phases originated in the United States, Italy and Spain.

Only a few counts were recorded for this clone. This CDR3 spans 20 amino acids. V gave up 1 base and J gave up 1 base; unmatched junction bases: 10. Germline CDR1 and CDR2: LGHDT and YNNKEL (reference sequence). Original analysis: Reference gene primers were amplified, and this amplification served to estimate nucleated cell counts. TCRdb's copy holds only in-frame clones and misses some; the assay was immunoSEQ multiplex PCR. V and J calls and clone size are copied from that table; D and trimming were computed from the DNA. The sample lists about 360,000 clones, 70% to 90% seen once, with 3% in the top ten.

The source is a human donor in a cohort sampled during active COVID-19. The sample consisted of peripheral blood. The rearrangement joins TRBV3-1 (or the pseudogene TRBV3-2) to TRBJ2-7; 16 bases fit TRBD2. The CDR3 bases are TGTGCCAGCAGCCAAGCCTACCCGGGACTAGCGGGGGGGCCGTCCTACGAGCAGTACTTC. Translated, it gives CASSQAYPGLAGGPSYEQYF.